This TCR beta chain was sequenced during a study of graft-versus-host responses after intestinal transplantation. Each mixed lymphocyte reaction held roughly 200,000 CFSE-labeled responders and roughly 200,000 irradiated violet-dye-labeled stimulators. The data were produced by immunoSEQ multiplex PCR, yet TCRdb's version contains in-frame clones alone and is incomplete. The sample consists of under 8,000 clones, approximately 25% of them appearing once. After removal of 0 bases from V and 1 base from J, the junction contained 3 bases not matched to a gene. CDR1 and CDR2 from the germline V gene are MDHEN and SYDVKM. The CDR3 is 16 residues long.

The receptor comes from a human patient who was an organ donor for intestinal transplantation. J is TRBJ2-1 and V is TRBV28, with 7 nucleotides matching TRBD1. The sample consisted of alloreactive CD8+ T cells from a mixed lymphocyte reaction culture, taken before transplantation. Subset described: CFSE-low proliferating T cells sorted from roughly 6-day pre-transplant mixed lymphocyte reaction (GvH or HvG direction). Here the CDR3 DNA reads TGTGCCAGCAGTTTATGGACAGGGATTTCCTACAATGAGCAGTTCTTC. Translation: CASSLWTGISYNEQFF.